This T cell receptor beta chain was identified in a study of T cells after yellow fever vaccination. As for the study in general: The SMART-Seq v4 Ultra Low Input method served to prepare the low-cell-number fractions.

Synthesis of TCR cDNA relied on 5'RACE template switching, which attached a universal primer site and UMIs. MiXCR was run by TCRdb on the 5' RACE reads, yielding one entry per CDR3 protein. The sample contains roughly 140,000 distinct CDR3 sequences, about 8% of which appear only once. Regarding the study as a whole: Boosting was followed by the reappearance of most primary-vaccination clones (just under 98% CD4, 88% CD8).

This clonotype was detected ten times or more. Its antigen is still unknown. V dropped 7 bases and J dropped 5 bases, with 5 bases sitting between them. Germline CDR1 and CDR2: SEHNR and FQNEAQ (reference sequence). This CDR3 is 10 amino acids long. The sequencing used CD4+ T cells sorted from PBMCs, collected 5 days after the yellow fever booster vaccination. The chain employs TRBV7-9 and TRBJ2-5, with TRBD1 as a possible D gene (5 bases). The TCR was taken from a man aged 25-45 years who received the YFV17D yellow fever vaccine. The CDR3: CASKGETQYF. As DNA, the CDR3 is TGTGCCAGCAAGGGGGAGACCCAGTACTTC.